The 15 T cell receptor beta chains reported below all come from one sample, sequenced in a study of shared clonotypes between healthy human individuals. The repertoire was sequenced with immunoSEQ multiplex PCR; TCRdb's copy has only in-frame clones and lacks some. This table has 470,000 or so clones, about 72% appearing once. The sequenced sample consisted of PBMCs. The receptors come from a woman aged 35 to 49 in good health. Some clones in this sample may be carry-over from other donors' samples.

This chain joins TRBV28 and TRBJ1-2, with 7 bases aligning to TRBD1. The CDR3 runs to 16 residues. CDR1 and CDR2 from the germline V gene are MDHEN and SYDVKM. J lost 3 bases, V lost 3 bases, and 10 bases had no gene match. CDR3: CASSFPGGRRDYGYTF. CDR3 DNA: TGTGCCAGCAGTTTTCCAGGGGGGCGTCGGGACTATGGCTACACCTTC.

The table lists this clone with a count of one. Here the CDR3 DNA reads TGTGCCAGCAGTTTAGCGCAGGGGGGCACTGAAGCTTTCTTT. Translating gives CASSLAQGGTEAFF. The rearrangement links TRBV27 to TRBJ1-1; 7 bases align to TRBD1. This CDR3 is 14 amino acids long. Germline V gene data show CDR1 as MNHEY and CDR2 as SMNVEV (reference sequence). V shed 2 bases and J 4 bases; nucleotides not matched to a gene: 4.

The rearrangement links TRBV10-3 to TRBJ1-3, with D unresolved. This CDR3 contains 19 residues. CDR1 and CDR2 from the germline V gene are ENHRY and SYGVKD. Trimming removed 0 bases at V and 3 bases at J, with 21 bases between. CDR3 loop: CAISESIYAGRGSGNTIYF. In nucleotides, the CDR3 is TGTGCCATCAGTGAGTCGATCTATGCAGGTCGGGGTAGTGGAAACACCATATATTTT.

This clone was counted only a few times. The V and J genes are TRBV29-1 and TRBJ1-1; perhaps TRBD1 as D (5 bases). Trimming left V 5 bases short and J 3 bases short, with 10 bases between. Germline CDR1 and CDR2: SQVTM and ANQGSEA. The CDR3 is 12 residues long. This CDR3 is CSVSQVYTEAFF. The CDR3 nucleotides are TGCAGCGTTTCACAGGTATACACTGAAGCTTTCTTT.

This clone is a singleton in its sample. The chain employs TRBV27 and TRBJ1-1, with a tentative D call TRBD1 (5 bases). Germline V lookup: CDR1 MNHEY, CDR2 SMNVEV (reference sequence). The length of the CDR3 is 13 residues. Deletions cut 6 bases from V and 13 bases from J, with 21 bases between. In nucleotides, the CDR3 is TGTGCCAGCAGACGTCAGGGTACAGGATATGGTTTCTTT. This encodes CASRRQGTGYGFF.

This rearrangement joins TRBV18 to TRBJ2-1; D possibly corresponds to TRBD1 (6 bases). V was pared by 6 bases and J by 6 bases, with 21 bases between. Germline V gene lookup returns CDR1 KGHSH and CDR2 LQKENI. The CDR3 spans 16 residues. CDR3 residues: CASSPTGSRSLNEQFF. The DNA of the CDR3 is TGTGCCAGCTCCCCCACAGGGAGCCGGAGCCTCAATGAGCAGTTCTTC.

The table lists this clone with a few counts. The V call is TRBV30, the J call TRBJ2-3; D unclear. V lost 1 base, J lost 2 bases, and 10 bases lay in between. The CDR3 is 14 amino acids. Germline CDR1 reads GTSNPN; CDR2 reads SVGIG (reference sequence). CDR3 amino acids: CAWSETVNTDTQYF. The CDR3 bases are TGTGCCTGGAGTGAAACGGTCAACACAGATACGCAGTATTTT.

This clone was detected once. V usage is TRBV7-2 and J usage is TRBJ2-7; a weak D match, TRBD2 (6 bases). V lost 5 bases and J 2 bases, leaving 13 bases between the germline ends. The CDR3 loop spans 14 amino acids. Germline V lookup: CDR1 SGHTA, CDR2 FQGNSA. Here the CDR3 reads CASSPGTGPYEQYF. The CDR3 DNA follows: TGTGCCAGCAGCCCCGGGACTGGTCCCTACGAGCAGTACTTC.

This chain connects TRBV28 to TRBJ2-1; D perhaps matches TRBD2 (6 bases). V lost 6 bases and J lost 7, with 22 bases in between. The CDR3 consists of 16 residues. Germline CDR1 and CDR2: MDHEN and SYDVKM. The CDR3 here is CASRLLGLTGLNEQFF. The CDR3 nucleotides are TGTGCCAGCAGGCTACTCGGACTAACAGGCTTGAATGAGCAGTTCTTC.

Notes on this clone: This sample includes further DNA sequences coding for the same CDR3. This chain uses TRBV20-1 with TRBJ2-1; no reliable D call. Trimming pared 2 bases from V and 5 bases from J, leaving 4 bases between. In germline, CDR1 is DFQATT, CDR2 SNEGSKA (reference sequence). This CDR3 is 11 amino acids long. The CDR3 loop reads CSARRDNEQFF. The CDR3, as DNA: TGCAGTGCTAGAAGGGACAATGAGCAGTTCTTC.

The chain uses TRBV30 and TRBJ2-2; weak D call: TRBD2 (5 bases). The ends were cut back, 0 bases at V and 5 bases at J, with 10 bases in the middle. Germline assignment: CDR1 GTSNPN and CDR2 SVGIG (reference sequence). The CDR3 is made up of 14 amino acids. The CDR3 sequence is CAWSVRGRTGELFF. For the CDR3, the DNA is TGTGCCTGGAGTGTACGGGGTAGGACCGGGGAGCTGTTTTTT.

The V call is TRBV6-4, the J call TRBJ2-7; 7 nucleotides line up with TRBD2. Germline values: CDR1 MRHNA, CDR2 SNTAGT. There are 17 residues in the CDR3. Losses at the gene ends were 9 bases for V and 2 bases for J; bases not matched to a gene: 19. The CDR3 protein is CARYMREGQIPTYEQYF. The CDR3 DNA follows: TGTGCCAGGTATATGAGGGAGGGCCAGATTCCTACCTACGAGCAGTACTTC.

Only a few counts were recorded for this clone. This sequence joins TRBV6-1 and TRBJ2-5; 9 bases match TRBD2. The J call could be wrong; TRBJ2-7 is a better fit for the DNA end. Per the germline V gene, CDR1 is MNHNS and CDR2 is SASEGT. This CDR3 contains 15 residues. CDR3 sequence (DNA): TGTGCCAGCAGTGGTGAGAGCGGGGGGTCCTACGAGCAGTACTTC. It specifies CASSGESGGSYEQYF.

In the case of this clone: The identical CDR3 is also encoded by other nucleotide sequences in the sample. CDR3 loop: CASSLGSGSSYEQYF. The CDR3 region has the DNA TGTGCCAGCAGCTTAGGATCGGGAAGCTCCTACGAGCAGTACTTC. This chain connects TRBV11-3 to TRBJ2-7; D possibly corresponds to TRBD2 (5 bases). Germline values: CDR1 SGHNT, CDR2 YENEEA. Trimming left V 1 base short and J 0 bases short, with 10 bases between. This CDR3 is built from 15 residues.

This clone was seen a few times. The chain uses TRBV2 and TRBJ2-2, with TRBD1 as a possible D gene (6 bases). V lost 3 bases, J lost 5 bases, and 10 bases lay in between. The V gene's germline CDR1 is SNHLY and CDR2 FYNNEI. The CDR3 extends over 14 amino acids. CDR3 loop: CASSEDRLTGELFF. CDR3 nucleotide sequence: TGTGCCAGCAGTGAGGACAGACTTACCGGGGAGCTGTTTTTT.